Presented here are 5 T cell receptor beta chains from one specimen sequenced in a study of Graves' ophthalmopathy and Graves' hyperthyroidism. The study amplified TCR beta CDR3 regions using RNA transcripts. An opening RT-PCR round employed HTBI primers and preceded a second-round multiplex PCR. TCRdb reprocessed the multiplex PCR reads via MiXCR and lists one record per CDR3 protein. The table shows about 1.2 million distinct CDR3 sequences, with less than 45% occurring only once. Material for sequencing was peripheral blood or thyroid tissue (not recorded which). The receptor source for this set is an adult man with Graves' hyperthyroidism.

This clonotype has ten or more counts. V gene TRBV5-1 combines with J gene TRBJ2-5, with 13 bases fitting TRBD2. This CDR3 contains 15 residues. Germline V CDR1 and CDR2: SGHRS, YFSETQ. J was trimmed by 6 bases and V by 4 bases; bases with no gene match: 6. CDR3 amino acids: CASSGGLAGVKTQYF. CDR3 DNA: TGCGCCAGCAGCGGCGGACTAGCGGGAGTAAAGACCCAGTACTTC.

This chain joins TRBV7-2 and TRBJ2-7; perhaps D is TRBD1 or TRBD2 (6 bases each). Trimming removed 2 bases from V and 4 bases from J, with 18 bases in between. CDR3 length: 16 residues. Germline assignment: CDR1 SGHTA and CDR2 FQGNSA. CDR3 amino acids: CASSLPTRGETYEQYF. In DNA form, the CDR3 reads TGTGCCAGCAGCTTACCGACGAGGGGGGAGACATACGAGCAGTACTTC.

The chain uses TRBV7-3 and TRBJ2-2; 9 bases are shared with TRBD2. V shed 5 bases and J 7 bases; nucleotides not matched to a gene: 14. This CDR3 contains 17 residues. CDR1 SGHTA and CDR2 FQGTGA come from the germline V gene. CDR3 bases: TGTGCCAGCAGCCCTAGGTTACTAGCGGGTACAGGCGGGGAGCTGTTTTTT. It codes for CASSPRLLAGTGGELFF. The full variable domain, its missing parts supplied by reference TRBV7-3 and TRBJ2-2, is GAGVSQTPSNKVTEKGKYVELRCDPISGHTALYWYRQSLGQGPEFLIYFQGTGAADDSGLPNDRFFAVRPEGSVSTLKIQRTERGDSAVYLCASSPRLLAGTGGELFFGEGSRLTVL.

The chain employs TRBV7-8 and TRBJ1-1, with TRBD1 matching over 7 bases. The CDR3 extends over 13 amino acids. Germline-derived CDR1 and CDR2 are SGHVS and FQNEAQ. With 7 bases clipped from V and 5 bases from J, the junction kept 7 bases outside the gene matches. CDR3 region: CASTTGLGTEAFF. In DNA, the CDR3 is TGTGCCAGCACGACAGGGCTCGGTACTGAAGCTTTCTTT.

Turning to this clonotype: Here the CDR3 omits its conserved ending phenylalanine or tryptophan, so a read error is the likely source. No DNA is shown, since the ends of the CDR3 on it are uncertain; the CDR3 is the one TCRdb lists. The chain uses TRBV2 and TRBJ2-7. The CDR3 is 8 residues long, ends included. Germline CDR1 SNHLY, CDR2 FYNNEI. This chain's CDR3 is CASSELLG.